These T cell receptor beta chains were read from a single sample in a study. TCRdb recomputed calls from the 5' RACE reads with MiXCR, one row per CDR3 protein. The sample has almost 3,000 distinct CDR3 sequences, 6% to 8.5% seen once; the top ten hold approximately 6.4%. Sequenced material: total memory T cells from blood PBMCs. The receptors come from a female donor with HIV. Both conserved end residues are part of each CDR3.

TRBV20-1,TRBJ1-6,CSVPSAGGSPLHF
TRBV30,TRBJ1-1,CAWSKDRLNTEAFF
TRBV20-1,TRBJ2-1,CSARSASWWTSMNEQFF
TRBV2,TRBJ1-2,CASSEAGGRYGYTF
TRBV10-3,TRBJ1-1,CAISDRQSGSEAFF
TRBV4-2,TRBJ1-1,CASSQEFQGNTEAFF
TRBV5-1,TRBJ1-3,CASSLAGGLGNTIYF
TRBV12-3/TRBV12-4,TRBJ1-1,CASTPRKGGYTEAFF
TRBV11-1,TRBJ1-6,CASSPEAHYNSPLHF
TRBV5-1,TRBJ1-2,CASAPLLTGDYGYTF
TRBV29-1,TRBJ1-1,CSVEQGVGTEAFF
TRBV15,TRBJ1-1,CATSTPSKGDTEAFF
TRBV6-1,TRBJ2-4,CASRPSGGLVAKNIQYF
TRBV5-6,TRBJ1-2,CASSLPGTALYGYTF
TRBV6-2/TRBV6-3,TRBJ1-1,CASKAGLTMGTEAFF
TRBV30,TRBJ1-2,CAWSGTPYGYTF
TRBV12-3/TRBV12-4,TRBJ2-1,CASSSPEGLSYNEQFF
TRBV7-9,TRBJ2-1,CASSLEPLENGVKQFF
TRBV28,TRBJ2-1,CASSSASGGANEQFF
TRBV15,TRBJ1-5,CATSRDQGYGNQPQHF
TRBV28,TRBJ1-2,CASSLTGANYGYTF